The present T cell receptor (beta chain) was sequenced within a study of T cell responses to AZD1222 COVID-19 vaccine. Overall study results and limits: White British people made up most donors, females outnumbered males, and clonal diversity was possibly underestimated.

Here immunoSEQ multiplex PCR was the method, and the copy in TCRdb shows in-frame clones only, minus some. The sample has 150,000 to 200,000 clones, approximately 90% seen once. This clone was seen once. Its antigen is as yet unknown. V dropped 4 bases and J dropped 5 bases, with 6 bases sitting between them. The CDR3 spans 12 residues. This clonotype originated in an adult in good health. The sequencing used peripheral blood, collected on day 0 of AZD1222 vaccination. This chain connects TRBV12-3 or TRBV12-4 to TRBJ1-5, with TRBD1 as a possible D gene (5 bases). The CDR3 spells CASSSGYQPQHF. CDR3 DNA sequence: TGTGCCAGCAGTTCAGGGTATCAGCCCCAGCATTTT.